Below, one T cell receptor (beta chain) is given with its context. Antigen: not known. Amplification used 60 Vbeta primers and 13 Jbeta primers. Original processing notes: Among the unique TCR beta chains that a later analysis counted, around 82 million in all, 10 million to 14 million were shared. TCRdb's table, derived via immunoSEQ multiplex PCR, lists solely in-frame clones and lacks some. D and trimming come from the DNA, and the V and J calls and clone size come from that table. The table includes 100,000 to 150,000 clones, over 70% detected once. The data were taken from a study of cytomegalovirus exposure and HLA in healthy donors. Points from the study as a whole: The sole available immune exposure information was CMV serostatus. The investigators catalogued 180 or so TCR beta chains as cytomegalovirus-associated. For most subjects, TCR beta sequences were reported to predict HLA-A and HLA-B alleles with accuracy.

Trimming shortened V by 7 bases and J by 2 bases, and 14 bases separated the two germline ends. Germline V lookup: CDR1 SQVTM, CDR2 ANQGSEA. This CDR3 has 13 residues. This chain joins TRBV29-1 and TRBJ1-1; TRBD1 is a possible D gene (6 bases). This receptor was taken from a woman in her forties in good health and CMV-seronegative. Sequenced material: PBMCs. CDR3 residues: CSGSLDSNTEAFF. For the CDR3, the DNA is TGCAGCGGCTCTTTGGACAGTAACACTGAAGCTTTCTTT.